The T cell receptor (beta chain) under discussion was sequenced for a study of blood T cell repertoires in COVID-19. Study details: The study drew acute and convalescent COVID-19 samples from the United States, Italy and Spain. Nucleic acid was either cDNA or gDNA, and it came from T cells, B-cell-depleted T cells, or PBMCs.

Original analysis: Using reference gene primer amplification, nucleated cell counts were estimated. Measured with immunoSEQ multiplex PCR; TCRdb has only the in-frame clones, and not every one. The V and J calls and clone size were taken over from that table, and D and trimming were inferred from the DNA. The data contain over 200,000 clones, 85% to 90% of them singletons. The CDR3 covers 12 residues. After removal of 6 bases from V and 10 bases from J, the junction contained 5 bases not matched to a gene. The germline V gene has CDR1 LNHDA and CDR2 SQIVND (reference sequence). This receptor was taken from a woman aged 40 to 50 who had recovered from COVID-19. Sequenced input: peripheral blood. This chain links TRBV19 with TRBJ2-1; TRBD1 agrees at 8 bases. The CDR3 DNA reads as TGTGCCAGTAGGGACAGGGCGGAGGAGCAGTTCTTC. Protein: CASRDRAEEQFF.